This note documents a single TCR beta chain sequence. The antigen is undetermined. This specimen belongs to a study of T-cell memory formation after mild COVID-19. Overall study results and limits: Pre-infection memory held some responding clones, suggesting pre-existing cross-reactive T cells responded. Shrinking CD4+ clones were chiefly CM and EM; CD8+ ones were chiefly EMRA.

5'RACE with constant-segment primers built TCRalpha and TCRbeta cDNA libraries with UMIs. TCRdb re-analysed the 5' RACE reads in MiXCR, keeping a single row per CDR3 protein. This table holds roughly 610,000 distinct CDR3 sequences, around 15% found once. V gave up 6 bases and J gave up 2 bases, with 18 bases separating them. This CDR3 has 16 residues. CDR1 and CDR2 (germline): SGHAT, FQNNGV. The material sequenced was PBMCs or a T cell subset sorted from them (not recorded which). The TCR was taken from an adult woman who had mild COVID-19 (a few samples of this study predate the infection). Cell type and time point are not known. The chain recombines TRBV11-2 with TRBJ2-3; a possible D gene is TRBD1 (5 bases). CDR3 sequence (DNA): TGTGCCAGCAGACCGGGTGTGGGGCTCTACACAGATACGCAGTATTTT. Its translation: CASRPGVGLYTDTQYF.